These 30 T cell receptor beta chains came from one sample sequenced in a study of shared clonotypes between healthy human individuals. The protocol was immunoSEQ multiplex PCR, while the TCRdb copy is restricted to in-frame clones and leaves out a portion. The sample yields 500,000 to 650,000 clones, around 77% seen once. Specimen: PBMCs. The receptors here all came from a woman aged 40 to 50 in good health. Some clones in this sample may be carry-over from other donors' samples.

The chain uses TRBV25-1 and TRBJ2-5; TRBD1 matches at 8 bases. CDR1 and CDR2 from the germline V gene are MGHDK and SYGVNS. The CDR3 runs to 16 residues. CDR3 nucleotides: TGTGCGGGGGCCTCCCCGGGACAGGACGACCAAGAGACCCAGTACTTC. This codes for CAGASPGQDDQETQYF.

The chain combines TRBV19 with TRBJ2-2; TRBD2 agrees at 8 bases. The CDR3 extends over 16 amino acids. Germline lookup yields CDR1 LNHDA and CDR2 SQIVND (reference sequence). V trimming: 8 bases; J trimming: 4 bases; junction bases outside the gene matches: 12. This CDR3 reads CASVGGGTPFTGELFF. The CDR3 DNA follows: TGTGCCAGTGTCGGCGGGGGGACACCTTTCACCGGGGAGCTGTTTTTT.

V gene TRBV10-3 combines with J gene TRBJ2-5, with D unresolved. The CDR3 spans 15 residues. The V gene's germline CDR1 is ENHRY and CDR2 SYGVKD. Trimming left V 0 bases short and J 0 bases short, with 8 bases between. The CDR3 DNA sequence: TGTGCCATCAGTGAGTCGGTCTGGTACCAAGAGACCCAGTACTTC. Translated, it gives CAISESVWYQETQYF.

The chain has TRBV5-8 and TRBJ2-1; D possibly corresponds to TRBD2 (6 bases). Germline values: CDR1 SGHTS, CDR2 YDEGEE. The ends were cut back, 4 bases at V and 4 bases at J, with 15 bases in the middle. The CDR3 is 15 residues long. The CDR3, as DNA: TGTGCCAGCAGCCCTCAGGCGGGGATTTACAATGAGCAGTTCTTC. Translation gives CASSPQAGIYNEQFF.

This chain uses TRBV30 with TRBJ2-2, with 7 positions matching TRBD2. CDR1 and CDR2 from the germline V gene are GTSNPN and SVGIG (reference sequence). There are 13 residues in the CDR3. J lost 6 bases, V lost 4 bases, and 5 bases had no gene match. The CDR3 DNA reads TGTGCCTGGACCCGAGGGAGGGCCGGGGAGCTGTTTTTT. Translated, it gives CAWTRGRAGELFF.

The chain joins TRBV18 to TRBJ2-3, with 10 bases matching TRBD2. J lost 5 bases, V lost 4 bases, and 12 bases had no gene match. This CDR3 has 17 amino acids. Germline CDR1 KGHSH, CDR2 LQKENI. CDR3 in DNA: TGTGCCAGCTCACTCGGGACTAGCGCGTCAGGAGGAGATACGCAGTATTTT. It is translated as CASSLGTSASGGDTQYF. The entire variable domain, with the rest obtained from reference TRBV18 and TRBJ2-3, is as follows: NAGVMQNPRHLVRRRGQEARLRCSPMKGHSHVYWYRQLPEEGLKFMVYLQKENIIDESGMPKERFSAEFPKEGPSILRIQQVVRGDSAAYFCASSLGTSASGGDTQYFGPGTRLTVL.

The table lists this clone with a count of one. V gene TRBV9 combines with J gene TRBJ1-3, with a tentative D call TRBD1 (6 bases). This CDR3 has 14 residues. Germline V gene data show CDR1 as SGDLS and CDR2 as YYNGEE. Deletions cut 7 bases from V and 0 bases from J, with 11 bases between. The CDR3 DNA follows: TGTGCCAGCTCAGCGGACAGCTCTGGAAACACCATATATTTT. It encodes CASSADSSGNTIYF.

The rearrangement links TRBV9 to TRBJ2-2, with TRBD1 identical over 8 bases. V lost 3 bases and J lost 4; bases outside the gene matches: 5. Germline CDR1 is SGDLS and CDR2 is YYNGEE. The CDR3 totals 15 residues. Here the CDR3 reads CASSGRTGITGELFF. The CDR3, as DNA: TGTGCCAGCAGCGGCCGGACAGGGATCACCGGGGAGCTGTTTTTT.

Only one count was recorded for this clone. This chain uses TRBV7-7 with TRBJ2-7, with 10 bases identical to TRBD2. With V trimmed by 5 bases and J by 0 bases, 4 bases remained unmatched. This CDR3 has 15 residues. From germline, CDR1 is SSHAT and CDR2 FNYEAQ (reference sequence). CDR3 sequence: CASSGGLADSYEQYF. The CDR3 DNA is TGTGCCAGCAGCGGCGGACTAGCGGACTCCTACGAGCAGTACTTC.

The rearrangement uses TRBV7-3 and TRBJ2-5, with 9 bases identical to TRBD2. The germline CDR1 and CDR2 sequences are SGHTA and FQGTGA. V shed 3 bases, J shed 0 bases, and the junction held 8 bases outside the gene matches. The CDR3 spans 17 residues. This CDR3 is CASSLGTSRSHQETQYF. In DNA form, the CDR3 reads TGTGCCAGCAGCTTGGGGACTAGCCGGTCCCACCAAGAGACCCAGTACTTC.

This clone showed up just a few times. The chain couples TRBV23-1 to TRBJ2-3; TRBD1 might be the D (6 bases). TRBV23-1 falls under the ORF class, with uncertain function. Trimming removed 7 bases from V and 3 bases from J, with 14 bases in between. The CDR3 length is 14 residues. The CDR3 protein is CASTIPRGTDTQYF. The CDR3, as DNA: TGCGCCAGCACCATCCCCAGGGGAACAGATACGCAGTATTTT.

The gene calls are TRBV30 and TRBJ2-5, with TRBD1 as a possible D gene (5 bases). Between the trimmed V and J ends, which lost 6 bases and 5 bases, there was a span of 16 bases. CDR1 is GTSNPN, CDR2 SVGIG, per germline (reference sequence). This CDR3 is built from 13 residues. CDR3 residues: CACTLPGRETQYF. The CDR3 DNA reads TGTGCCTGCACCCTCCCAGGGCGGGAGACCCAGTACTTC. Full variable domain (missing parts from reference TRBV30 and TRBJ2-5): SQTIHQWPATLVQPVGSPLSLECTVEGTSNPNLYWYRQAAGRGLQLLFYSVGIGQISSEVPQNLSASRPQDRQFILSSKKLLLSDSGFYLCACTLPGRETQYFGPGTRLLVL.

The rearrangement joins TRBV28 to TRBJ2-1; 13 bases map to TRBD2. CDR1 and CDR2 from the germline V gene are MDHEN and SYDVKM. This CDR3 contains 16 residues. V was pared by 4 bases and J by 10 bases, with 10 bases of the junction left unmatched. The CDR3 reads CASSSPGLAGRNEQFF. Written as DNA, the CDR3 is TGTGCCAGCAGTTCCCCGGGACTAGCGGGGAGGAACGAGCAGTTCTTC.

The CDR3 sequence: CASSWPGGTEAFF. The CDR3 nucleotides read TGTGCCAGCAGCTGGCCGGGTGGCACTGAAGCTTTCTTT. The chain joins TRBV7-9 to TRBJ1-1; unclear D gene. The CDR3 loop spans 13 amino acids. V dropped 4 bases and J dropped 4 bases, with 10 bases sitting between them. Germline CDR1 SEHNR, CDR2 FQNEAQ (reference sequence).

The chain links TRBV29-1 to TRBJ2-1, with 7 bases fitting TRBD1. CDR3 length: 13 amino acids. V dropped 6 bases and J dropped 7; count of bases not matched to a gene: 9. CDR1 is SQVTM and CDR2 is ANQGSEA in the germline V gene. The CDR3 spells CSVGTEERNEQFF. CDR3 DNA: TGCAGCGTCGGGACAGAGGAGCGAAATGAGCAGTTCTTC.

The gene calls are TRBV30 and TRBJ2-1; 10 nucleotides line up with TRBD2. V lost 5 bases, J lost 6 bases, and 13 bases stayed unmatched. CDR3 size: 16 residues. The germline V gene encodes CDR1 GTSNPN and CDR2 SVGIG (reference sequence). The CDR3: CAWADLAGGPTNEQFF. The CDR3 nucleotides are TGTGCCTGGGCTGATTTAGCGGGAGGTCCTACCAATGAGCAGTTCTTC.

A word on this clone: Other DNA sequences of this sample code for an identical CDR3. V usage is TRBV7-9 and J usage is TRBJ1-3; 7 bases align to TRBD1. With 5 bases clipped from V and 0 bases from J, the junction kept 4 bases outside the gene matches. Per the germline V gene, CDR1 is SEHNR and CDR2 is FQNEAQ (reference sequence). The CDR3 runs to 15 residues. CDR3 sequence: CASSPGTASGNTIYF. CDR3 bases: TGTGCCAGCAGCCCCGGGACAGCCTCTGGAAACACCATATATTTT. The complete variable domain, with remaining parts taken from reference TRBV7-9 and TRBJ1-3, reads DTGVSQNPRHKITKRGQNVTFRCDPISEHNRLYWYRQTLGQGPEFLTYFQNEAQLEKSRLLSDRFSAERPKGSFSTLEIQRTEQGDSAMYLCASSPGTASGNTIYFGEGSWLTVV.

J is TRBJ2-5 and V is TRBV6-5; no definite D call. CDR1 is MNHEY and CDR2 is SVGAGI in the germline V gene. This CDR3 spans 15 amino acids. V lost 5 bases to trimming and J lost 2 bases, with 15 bases between them. DNA of the CDR3: TGTGCCAGCAGTCCTAAGTGGGCCACACAAGAGACCCAGTACTTC. Protein sequence: CASSPKWATQETQYF.

This clone was seen just once. The genes are TRBV27 and TRBJ1-2, with 7 bases aligning to TRBD1. From germline, CDR1 is MNHEY and CDR2 SMNVEV (reference sequence). J lost 1 base, V lost 8 bases, and 7 bases had no gene match. The length of the CDR3 is 14 residues. The CDR3 loop reads CASATTGRNYGYTF. CDR3 coding DNA: TGTGCCAGCGCCACGACAGGGCGTAACTATGGCTACACCTTC.

The V gene is TRBV10-3, the J gene TRBJ1-1; D perhaps matches TRBD1 (6 bases). Trimming removed 10 bases at V and 0 bases at J, with 12 bases between. This CDR3 has 13 residues. Germline CDR1 is ENHRY and CDR2 is SYGVKD. The CDR3 loop reads CATRGGLNTEAFF. The CDR3 DNA sequence: TGTGCCACCAGGGGAGGATTGAACACTGAAGCTTTCTTT.

This chain uses TRBV6-5 with TRBJ2-2; possible D gene TRBD2, 6 bases. The CDR3 totals 15 residues. Germline values: CDR1 MNHEY, CDR2 SVGAGI. V was trimmed by 4 bases and J by 3 bases, leaving 12 bases between them. Here the CDR3 reads CASSWGEMDTGELFF. The CDR3 region has the DNA TGTGCCAGCAGTTGGGGGGAGATGGACACCGGGGAGCTGTTTTTT.

J is TRBJ2-5 and V is TRBV6-1; perhaps D is TRBD1 or TRBD2 (6 bases each). The end of the DNA is better explained by TRBJ2-7, so the J call may be wrong. CDR3 length: 15 amino acids. In germline, CDR1 is MNHNS, CDR2 SASEGT. CDR3 nucleotide sequence: TGTGCCAGCAGTAGCGAGCCGGGGGCCTCCTACGAGCAGTACTTC. This encodes CASSSEPGASYEQYF.

The chain joins TRBV7-6 to TRBJ2-1, with 9 nucleotides matching TRBD2. This CDR3 has 16 amino acids. The germline V gene has CDR1 SGHVS and CDR2 FNYEAQ. The trim removed 0 bases at V and 4 bases at J, leaving 4 bases unmatched. Here the CDR3 DNA reads TGTGCCAGCAGCTTAGCTAGCGGGAGAGGGTACAATGAGCAGTTCTTC. It translates to CASSLASGRGYNEQFF.

The rearrangement joins TRBV29-1 to TRBJ2-3; 7 nucleotides align to TRBD2. CDR3 length equals 13 residues. Germline values: CDR1 SQVTM, CDR2 ANQGSEA. V trimming: 4 bases; J trimming: 6 bases; junction bases outside the gene matches: 7. CDR3: CSVGGLGGDTQYF. CDR3 nucleotide sequence: TGCAGCGTTGGAGGGCTGGGAGGGGATACGCAGTATTTT.

Only a few counts were recorded for this clone. The gene calls are TRBV27 and TRBJ2-7, with D possibly TRBD1 on 5 matching bases. The V end lost 2 bases, the J end lost 2 bases, and 10 bases lay between the germline ends. The germline V gene has CDR1 MNHEY and CDR2 SMNVEV (reference sequence). The CDR3 has 14 residues. DNA of the CDR3: TGTGCCAGCAGTTTAGGGGCAGGGCCCTACGAGCAGTACTTC. Protein: CASSLGAGPYEQYF.

The V and J genes are TRBV29-1 and TRBJ2-1, with D possibly matching TRBD2 (6 bases). V was pared by 4 bases and J by 4 bases, with 20 bases between. Germline CDR1 SQVTM, CDR2 ANQGSEA. CDR3 size: 16 residues. CDR3 DNA sequence: TGCAGCGTTGGGGGTCTAGCGAGACTAGTATACAATGAGCAGTTCTTC. Protein: CSVGGLARLVYNEQFF.

J is TRBJ1-2 and V is TRBV28; 8 nucleotides agree with TRBD1. Unmatched junction bases numbered 12, after V lost 2 bases and J lost 4 bases. The CDR3 is made up of 17 amino acids. Germline CDR1 MDHEN, CDR2 SYDVKM. As DNA, the CDR3 is TGTGCCAGCAGTTTAGGGACAGGTCCCCGCCGGGGCTATGGCTACACCTTC. Amino acid sequence: CASSLGTGPRRGYGYTF.

The rearrangement links TRBV1 to TRBJ2-1; the table assigns TRBD2, which was not confirmed against the DNA. TRBV1 is deemed a pseudogene. This CDR3 comprises 15 residues. In DNA form, the CDR3 reads TGCACCAGCAGCCAAGTAACGGGCTCCTACAATGAGCAGTTCTTC. Protein sequence: CTSSQVTGSYNEQFF.

The CDR3 DNA reads TGTGCCAGCAGTCGGGGACAGGGCAGAGAAAAACTGTTTTTT. Its translation is CASSRGQGREKLFF. The chain links TRBV28 to TRBJ1-4, with 9 bases identical to TRBD1. CDR1 is MDHEN, CDR2 SYDVKM, per germline. The CDR3 has 14 amino acids. The junction had 6 bases not matched to a gene; V was cut back by 5 bases and J by 8 bases.

In regard to this clone: This same CDR3 is encoded by further DNA sequences in the sample. The chain carries TRBV6-1 and TRBJ1-1; D is undetermined. CDR1 and CDR2 from the germline V gene are MNHNS and SASEGT. Trimming pared 5 bases from V and 1 base from J, leaving 8 bases between. The length of the CDR3 is 13 residues. The CDR3 loop is CASSRTENTEAFF. CDR3 nucleotide sequence: TGTGCCAGCAGTCGAACAGAGAACACTGAAGCTTTCTTT.